The rows below give T cell receptor beta chains drawn from one sample of a study of PD-1 blockade in classical Hodgkin lymphoma. Here immunoSEQ multiplex PCR was the method, and the copy in TCRdb shows in-frame clones only, minus some. The repertoire has nearly 20,000 clones, around three quarters of them found once; the top ten carry roughly two fifths. Sequences were derived from peripheral blood mononuclear cells (PBMCs), sampled before the fourth cycle of nivolumab. Source of these receptors: a human donor with classical Hodgkin lymphoma. The CDR3 runs from the conserved cysteine through the conserved F or W. The order of the fields is V gene, clone size, J gene, D gene, CDR3 protein, CDR3 DNA. A D gene is named only where the DNA matches it firmly. Only part of the rows carry a size: once, few, many, or a class if the clone is expanded.

TRBV7-2	once	TRBJ1-6	.	CASSLGAGTPSSYNSPLHF	TGTGCCAGCAGCTTAGGGGCAGGGACACCTAGCTCCTATAATTCACCCCTCCACTTT
TRBV12-5	.	TRBJ1-1	.	CASGLVVTATNTEAFF	TGTGCTAGTGGTTTGGTAGTAACAGCCACGAACACTGAAGCTTTCTTT
TRBV12-5	medium-sized	TRBJ1-2	.	CASGPDGYTF	TGTGCTAGTGGCCCCGATGGCTACACCTTC
TRBV2	.	TRBJ1-3	.	CASSVGSSGNTIYF	TGTGCCAGCAGTGTAGGGAGCTCTGGAAACACCATATATTTT
TRBV6-5	.	TRBJ2-7	.	CASSYGVPVGAYEQYF	TGTGCCAGCAGTTACGGGGTTCCCGTCGGGGCCTACGAGCAGTACTTC
TRBV7-9	.	TRBJ2-7	TRBD1	CASSLAGTGVYEQYF	TGTGCCAGCAGCTTAGCCGGGACAGGGGTATACGAGCAGTACTTC
TRBV30	.	TRBJ2-6	.	CAWCQGGSGANVLTF	TGTGCCTGGTGTCAGGGAGGCTCTGGGGCCAACGTCCTGACTTTC
TRBV29-1	.	TRBJ2-7	TRBD2	CSDGRVGQGLAGGPHEQYF	TGCAGCGACGGCCGTGTGGGACAGGGACTAGCGGGAGGGCCCCACGAGCAGTACTTC
TRBV30	.	TRBJ2-5	.	CAWSPLQYF	TGTGCCTGGAGTCCCCTGCAGTACTTC
TRBV5-4	.	TRBJ2-1	.	CASSLPPGMDEQFF	TGTGCCAGCAGCTTGCCCCCGGGAATGGATGAGCAGTTCTTC
TRBV28	.	TRBJ1-1	.	CASMGVGVLRRGAEAFF	TGTGCCAGCATGGGAGTGGGGGTATTGAGGCGTGGGGCTGAAGCTTTCTTT
TRBV6-6	.	TRBJ2-2	TRBD1	CASCGTGGTGELFF	TGTGCCAGCTGTGGGACAGGAGGGACCGGGGAGCTGTTTTTT
TRBV5-1	.	TRBJ1-1	TRBD1	CASSAREGARAFF	TGCGCCAGCAGCGCCCGTGAGGGGGCAAGAGCTTTCTTT
TRBV30	.	TRBJ1-3	.	CAWNPGTSGNTIYF	TGTGCCTGGAACCCGGGGACCTCTGGAAACACCATATATTTT
TRBV7-3	large	TRBJ2-7	.	CASSLGRTYEQYF	TGTGCCAGCAGCTTAGGCCGGACCTACGAGCAGTACTTC
TRBV1	.	TRBJ1-1	.	CTSSQTPTPEAFF	TGCACCAGCAGCCAGACCCCTACCCCTGAAGCTTTCTTT
TRBV9	.	TRBJ2-2	TRBD2	CASSFQAGGGTGELFF	TGTGCCAGCAGCTTTCAAGCGGGAGGCGGCACCGGGGAGCTGTTTTTT
TRBV6-5	few	TRBJ2-7	TRBD1	CASRGDRASSYEQYF	TGTGCCAGCAGAGGGGACAGAGCGAGCTCCTACGAGCAGTACTTC
TRBV6-1	.	TRBJ2-7	.	CASSEHPGQYF	TGTGCCAGCAGTGAACACCCTGGGCAGTACTTC
TRBV6-5	.	TRBJ1-5	.	CASSYSIGTNQPQHF	TGTGCCAGCAGTTACTCGATCGGTACTAATCAGCCCCAGCATTTT
TRBV5-6	.	TRBJ2-1	TRBD1	CASSLIIRTGSFDEQFF	TGTGCCAGCAGCTTGATTATCCGGACAGGGTCTTTCGATGAGCAGTTCTTC
TRBV5-6	few	TRBJ2-7	.	CASGPWGEQYF	TGTGCCAGCGGGCCTTGGGGGGAGCAGTACTTC
TRBV9	.	TRBJ1-1	TRBD1	CASSSILGTVEAFF	TGTGCCAGCAGCTCGATCTTGGGGACAGTTGAAGCTTTCTTT
TRBV29-1	.	TRBJ2-3	TRBD1	CSGKRDRGIDTQYF	TGCAGCGGAAAGAGGGACAGGGGGATAGATACGCAGTATTTT
TRBV29-1	.	TRBJ2-7	TRBD1	CSAGDSFYEQYF	TGCAGCGCCGGGGACAGCTTCTACGAGCAGTACTTC
TRBV30	.	TRBJ2-3	.	CAWTPLGPDTQYF	TGTGCCTGGACCCCGCTGGGGCCAGATACGCAGTATTTT
TRBV19	.	TRBJ2-2	.	CASSQGSGELFF	TGTGCCAGCTCCCAGGGTTCCGGGGAGCTGTTTTTT
TRBV30	.	TRBJ1-1	.	CAWRTWGVTEAFF	TGTGCCTGGAGAACTTGGGGAGTAACTGAAGCTTTCTTT
TRBV7-2	.	TRBJ2-7	.	CASSLGRGAIYEQYF	TGTGCCAGCAGCTTAGGCAGGGGCGCGATCTACGAGCAGTACTTC
TRBV11-2	.	TRBJ1-2	.	CASSFPGSYRF	TGTGCCAGCAGCTTTCCAGGATCCTATCGGTTC
TRBV4-1	.	TRBJ1-1	.	CASSLNPGTAFF	TGCGCCAGCAGCCTGAATCCGGGGACAGCTTTCTTT
TRBV19	.	TRBJ2-7	TRBD1	CASSTWTGGSNEQYF	TGTGCCAGTAGTACCTGGACAGGGGGAAGTAACGAGCAGTACTTC
TRBV6-5	.	TRBJ2-6	.	CASSWVSGANVLTF	TGTGCCAGCAGTTGGGTTAGCGGGGCCAACGTCCTGACTTTC
TRBV6-5	.	TRBJ1-1	.	CASSYIGAGDTEAFF	TGTGCCAGCAGTTACATAGGGGCTGGAGACACTGAAGCTTTCTTT
TRBV9	.	TRBJ2-7	.	CASSETGEGHEQYF	TGTGCCAGCAGCGAGACAGGGGAGGGCCACGAGCAGTACTTC
TRBV4-1	.	TRBJ2-1	.	CASSQDTAWENSYNEQFF	TGCGCCAGCAGCCAAGATACGGCCTGGGAAAATTCCTACAATGAGCAGTTCTTC
TRBV19	.	TRBJ1-3	.	CASSLRQPGNTIYF	TGTGCCAGTAGCCTTCGACAGCCTGGAAACACCATATATTTT
TRBV4-2	.	TRBJ2-3	.	CASSPRGDSPYF	TGTGCCAGCAGTCCGCGGGGGGACAGTCCGTATTTT
TRBV6-1	.	TRBJ1-3	.	CASEGDSGNTIYF	TGTGCCAGCGAAGGCGACTCTGGAAACACCATATATTTT
TRBV19	.	TRBJ1-3	.	CASSIRGTSGNTIYF	TGTGCCAGTAGTATTCGGGGGACCTCTGGAAACACCATATATTTT
TRBV18	.	TRBJ2-7	.	CASSPGPFSYEQYF	TGTGCCAGCTCACCTGGGCCGTTCAGCTACGAGCAGTACTTC
TRBV11-2	.	TRBJ2-5	TRBD1	CASSKQGQGGRETQYF	TGTGCCAGCAGCAAACAAGGACAGGGTGGGAGGGAGACCCAGTACTTC
TRBV19	.	TRBJ1-5	TRBD1	CASSIRGHSNQPQHF	TGTGCCAGTAGTATAAGGGGGCATAGCAATCAGCCCCAGCATTTT
TRBV29-1	.	TRBJ1-1	.	CSVSRGQGDTEAFF	TGCAGCGTTAGCAGGGGTCAGGGTGACACTGAAGCTTTCTTT
TRBV7-8	.	TRBJ1-4	.	CASSLVLSEKLFF	TGTGCCAGCAGCTTAGTCCTCTCGGAAAAACTGTTTTTT
TRBV2	.	TRBJ2-7	.	CASSEWDNYEQYF	TGTGCCAGCAGTGAATGGGACAACTACGAGCAGTACTTC
TRBV9	.	TRBJ1-1	.	CASSVGGITEAFF	TGTGCCAGCAGCGTAGGGGGCATTACTGAAGCTTTCTTT
TRBV7-9	medium-sized	TRBJ1-2	.	CASSPETSYGYTF	TGTGCCAGCAGCCCGGAAACAAGCTATGGCTACACCTTC